These T cell receptor beta chains were read from a single sample in a study of cytomegalovirus exposure and HLA in healthy donors. Sequencing used immunoSEQ multiplex PCR; TCRdb keeps in-frame clones, though not all of them. The top ten hold more than 1.5% of the sample, which has 150,000 to 200,000 clones, approximately 79% seen once. Sequencing was carried out using PBMCs. All receptors come from a girl aged 5-17 years in good health and CMV-seropositive. The CDR3 runs from the conserved cysteine through the conserved F or W. Each record gives: D gene, J gene, V gene, clone size, CDR3 protein, CDR3 DNA. A D gene is named only where the DNA matches it firmly. Not every row has a clone size; where given, it reads once, few, many or a size class.

>TRBD1|TRBJ2-7|TRBV6-1|.
CASSAWTGGGEQYF
TGTGCCAGCAGTGCCTGGACAGGGGGCGGCGAGCAGTACTTC
>.|TRBJ2-5|TRBV5-1|.
CASSIDETQYF
TGCGCCAGCAGCATAGATGAGACCCAGTACTTC
>TRBD2|TRBJ2-1|TRBV2|.
CASSDGLAGDLSYNEQFF
TGTGCCAGCAGTGACGGGCTAGCGGGGGACCTCTCCTACAATGAGCAGTTCTTC
>TRBD2|TRBJ2-1|TRBV5-5|.
CASSFSSGGPSSYNEQFF
TGTGCCAGCAGCTTTTCTAGCGGGGGGCCGAGCTCCTACAATGAGCAGTTCTTC
>.|TRBJ1-1|TRBV6-1|.
CASSEAARSTEAFF
TGTGCCAGCAGTGAAGCAGCCAGGTCGACTGAAGCTTTCTTT
>TRBD1|TRBJ1-1|TRBV6-5|.
CASRPTGTERTEAFF
TGTGCCAGCAGACCTACCGGGACAGAGAGGACTGAAGCTTTCTTT
>TRBD1|TRBJ1-3|TRBV4-3|.
CASSLSQGSGNTIYF
TGCGCCAGCAGCCTATCACAGGGGTCTGGAAACACCATATATTTT
>TRBD1|TRBJ1-5|TRBV6-6|few
CASSGQGPQPQHF
TGTGCCAGCAGCGGACAGGGACCTCAGCCCCAGCATTTT
>.|TRBJ1-3|TRBV6-5|.
CASRGQPASGNTIYF
TGTGCCAGCAGAGGACAGCCGGCCTCCGGAAACACCATATATTTT
>TRBD1|TRBJ2-1|TRBV18|.
CASSPVSMDRATLYNEQFF
TGTGCCAGCTCACCCGTCTCCATGGACAGGGCGACGTTATACAATGAGCAGTTCTTC
>.|TRBJ2-7|TRBV7-2|few
CASSLVEYEQYF
TGTGCCAGCAGCTTAGTTGAGTATGAGCAGTACTTC
>TRBD1|TRBJ1-3|TRBV4-3|.
CASSQEAGQGGNTIYF
TGCGCCAGCAGCCAAGAAGCCGGACAGGGTGGAAACACCATATATTTT
>.|TRBJ2-7|TRBV5-6|.
CASSTQGFPYEQYF
TGTGCCAGCAGCACCCAGGGGTTCCCCTACGAGCAGTACTTC
>.|TRBJ1-2|TRBV6-1|.
CASKSRERYGYTF
TGTGCCAGCAAAAGTAGGGAGAGGTATGGCTACACCTTC
>TRBD1|TRBJ1-2|TRBV4-3|.
CASSQAGQGAGGYTF
TGCGCCAGCAGCCAGGCTGGACAGGGGGCTGGGGGCTACACCTTC
>TRBD2|TRBJ2-3|TRBV9|.
CASSTGTSGTDTQYF
TGTGCCAGCAGCACCGGGACTAGCGGCACAGATACGCAGTATTTT
>TRBD2|TRBJ2-5|TRBV5-4|.
CASSLVAGGQETQYF
TGTGCCAGCAGCTTGGTTGCGGGGGGCCAAGAGACCCAGTACTTC
>TRBD2|TRBJ2-5|TRBV4-2|.
CASSKVSGGATETQYF
TGTGCCAGCAGCAAAGTGAGCGGGGGGGCGACCGAGACCCAGTACTTC
>.|TRBJ2-5|TRBV7-6|.
CASSRQVETQYF
TGTGCCAGCAGCCGGCAGGTTGAGACCCAGTACTTC
>TRBD1|TRBJ2-7|TRBV18|.
CASSLSGTGGYEQYF
TGTGCCAGCTCACTTTCCGGGACAGGGGGCTACGAGCAGTACTTC
>TRBD1|TRBJ1-1|TRBV28|.
CASSSTGGLGNTEAFF
TGTGCCAGCAGCTCCACAGGGGGCTTGGGGAACACTGAAGCTTTCTTT
>.|TRBJ2-3|TRBV4-3|once
CASSHPSQGTQYF
TGCGCCAGCAGCCACCCCTCCCAGGGTACGCAGTATTTT
>.|TRBJ2-6|TRBV6-1|.
CASSEGGSGANVLTF
TGTGCCAGCAGTGAAGGCGGCTCTGGGGCCAACGTCCTGACTTTC
>TRBD2|TRBJ2-5|TRBV5-1|.
CASSLSLAGAKETQYF
TGCGCCAGCAGCTTGTCCCTAGCGGGGGCAAAAGAGACCCAGTACTTC
>.|TRBJ2-1|TRBV11-2|.
CASSPRYEQFF
TGTGCCAGCAGCCCCCGGTATGAGCAGTTCTTC